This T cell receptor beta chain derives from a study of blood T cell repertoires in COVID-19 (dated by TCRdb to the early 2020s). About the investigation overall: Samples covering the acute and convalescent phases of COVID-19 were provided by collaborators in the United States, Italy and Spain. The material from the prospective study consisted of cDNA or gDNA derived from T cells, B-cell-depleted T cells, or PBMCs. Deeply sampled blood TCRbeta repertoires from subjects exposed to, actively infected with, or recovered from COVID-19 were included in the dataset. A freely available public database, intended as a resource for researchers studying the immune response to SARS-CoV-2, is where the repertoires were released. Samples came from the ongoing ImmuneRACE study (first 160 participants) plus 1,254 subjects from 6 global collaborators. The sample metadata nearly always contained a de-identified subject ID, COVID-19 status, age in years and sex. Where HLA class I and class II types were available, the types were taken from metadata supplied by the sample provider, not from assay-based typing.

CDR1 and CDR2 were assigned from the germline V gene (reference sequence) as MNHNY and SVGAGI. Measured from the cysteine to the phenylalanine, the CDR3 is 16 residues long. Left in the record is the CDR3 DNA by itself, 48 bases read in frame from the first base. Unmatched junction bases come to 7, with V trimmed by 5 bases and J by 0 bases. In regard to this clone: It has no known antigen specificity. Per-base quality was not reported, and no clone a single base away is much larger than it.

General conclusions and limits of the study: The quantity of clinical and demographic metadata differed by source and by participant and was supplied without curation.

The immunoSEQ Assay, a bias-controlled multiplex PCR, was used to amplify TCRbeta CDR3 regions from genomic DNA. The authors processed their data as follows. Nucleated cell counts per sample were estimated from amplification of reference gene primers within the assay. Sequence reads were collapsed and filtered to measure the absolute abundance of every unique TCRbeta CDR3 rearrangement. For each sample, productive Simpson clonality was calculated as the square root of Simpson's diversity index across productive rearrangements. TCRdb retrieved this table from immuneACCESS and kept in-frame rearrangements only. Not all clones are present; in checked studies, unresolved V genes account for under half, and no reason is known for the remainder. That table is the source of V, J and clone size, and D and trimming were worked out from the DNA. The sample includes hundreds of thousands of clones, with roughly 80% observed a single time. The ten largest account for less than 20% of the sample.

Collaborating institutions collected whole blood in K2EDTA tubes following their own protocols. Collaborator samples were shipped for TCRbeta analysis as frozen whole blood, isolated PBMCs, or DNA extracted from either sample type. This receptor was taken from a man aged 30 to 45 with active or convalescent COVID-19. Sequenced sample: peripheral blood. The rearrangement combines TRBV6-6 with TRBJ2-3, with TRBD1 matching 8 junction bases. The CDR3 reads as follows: CASSSRRTGSTDTQYF. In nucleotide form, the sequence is TGTGCCAGCAGTAGCCGTAGGACAGGGAGCACAGATACGCAGTATTTT.